This T cell receptor beta chain is from a study of T cells after yellow fever vaccination. Whole-study context: SMART-Seq v4 Ultra Low Input prepared the low-cell-number fractions.

Universal primer sites and UMIs were introduced during 5'RACE template-switching synthesis of TCR cDNA. TCRdb re-derived calls from the 5' RACE reads in MiXCR, one entry per CDR3 protein. The sample has under 700,000 distinct CDR3 sequences, roughly a sixth seen once. Germline V gene data show CDR1 as MNHEY and CDR2 as SVGEGT. V was shortened by 0 bases and J by 1 base, with 18 bases between the two germline ends. The CDR3 covers 18 residues. This chain links TRBV6-2 or TRBV6-3 with TRBJ2-5; weak D call: TRBD2 (6 bases). Sample: PBMCs, taken 5 to 6 days after the first yellow fever vaccination. This TCR was sampled from a man aged 18 to 29 who received the YFV17D yellow fever vaccine. CDR3 sequence (DNA): TGTGCCAGCAGTTACTCGATCGGGTTGGGACTTCCCCAAGAGACCCAGTACTTC. It encodes CASSYSIGLGLPQETQYF.